The 19 T cell receptor beta chains below come from one sample, sequenced in a study of T cell responses to AZD1222 COVID-19 vaccine. Sequencing was performed with immunoSEQ multiplex PCR; in TCRdb, only in-frame clones are kept and a portion is missing. This sample has some 120,000 clones, with less than 95% found just once. The sequenced sample was peripheral blood, obtained on day 0 of MenACWY control vaccination. Source of these receptors: an adult in good health.

The gene calls are TRBV7-3 and TRBJ2-3, with 8 bases aligning to TRBD2. CDR3 length: 14 amino acids. V was pared by 1 base and J by 4 bases, with 1 base of the junction left unmatched. The V gene's germline CDR1 is SGHTA and CDR2 FQGTGA. CDR3 DNA: TGTGCCAGCAGCTTAAAAGCGGGAGCAGATACGCAGTATTTT. This codes for CASSLKAGADTQYF.

The rearrangement uses TRBV7-6 and TRBJ2-7; TRBD2 matches at 10 bases. CDR1 and CDR2 from the germline V gene are SGHVS and FNYEAQ. V dropped 1 base and J dropped 3; count of bases not matched to a gene: 3. The CDR3 sequence is 15 residues long. The CDR3 sequence: CASSLDLAGVYEQYF. CDR3 coding DNA: TGTGCCAGCAGCTTAGACCTAGCGGGAGTCTACGAGCAGTACTTC. The full variable domain, with the rest looked up from reference TRBV7-6 and TRBJ2-7, is GAGVSQSPRYKVTKRGQDVALRCDPISGHVSLYWYRQALGQGPEFLTYFNYEAQQDKSGLPNDRFSAERPEGSISTLTIQRTEQRDSAMYRCASSLDLAGVYEQYFGPGTRLTVT.

The chain employs TRBV28 and TRBJ2-7, with 8 bases aligning to TRBD1. The germline CDR1 and CDR2 sequences are MDHEN and SYDVKM. The junction had 1 base not matched to a gene; V was cut back by 2 bases and J by 1 base. The CDR3 runs 14 residues. The CDR3 DNA reads TGTGCCAGCAGTTTAGGACAGGGATCCTACGAGCAGTACTTC. Its translation is CASSLGQGSYEQYF.

This sequence joins TRBV7-9 and TRBJ2-7; D is undetermined. The V gene's germline CDR1 is SEHNR and CDR2 FQNEAQ (reference sequence). V lost 5 bases to trimming and J lost 0 bases, with 11 bases between them. The CDR3 loop spans 14 amino acids. The CDR3 DNA is TGTGCCAGCAGCCCCCTTAGTAGCTCCTACGAGCAGTACTTC. This sequence encodes CASSPLSSSYEQYF.

This clone has a single count. The V and J genes are TRBV7-2 and TRBJ2-7, with 11 bases aligning to TRBD2. The CDR3 is made up of 15 amino acids. Germline values: CDR1 SGHTA, CDR2 FQGNSA. Trimming at V came to 2 bases and at J to 1 base, leaving 1 base not matched to a gene. CDR3: CASSLLAGGSYEQYV. CDR3 nucleotides: TGTGCCAGCAGCTTACTAGCGGGGGGATCCTACGAGCAGTACGTC.

This chain uses TRBV5-1 with TRBJ2-3; maybe TRBD2 (6 bases). V was clipped by 4 bases and J by 2 bases, with 14 bases between them. Germline values: CDR1 SGHRS, CDR2 YFSETQ. This CDR3 is built from 15 residues. CDR3 nucleotide sequence: TGCGCCAGCAGCGAAACTAGCTCGGTCACAGATACGCAGTATTTT. Protein sequence: CASSETSSVTDTQYF.

In this sample, this clone turned up once. V gene TRBV27 combines with J gene TRBJ1-6; tentatively, D is TRBD1 (6 bases). Trimming took off 1 base at V and 4 bases at J, with 23 bases between the two ends. The CDR3 spans 20 residues. Germline V gene lookup returns CDR1 MNHEY and CDR2 SMNVEV (reference sequence). CDR3 DNA: TGTGCCAGCAGTTTATTCGGAGGGACACCCAGCCTTCGATATAATTCACCCCTCCACTTT. This sequence encodes CASSLFGGTPSLRYNSPLHF.

The chain has TRBV3-1 (or the pseudogene TRBV3-2) and TRBJ2-2; D ambiguous. V was cut by 2 bases and J by 2 bases, with 6 bases left in between. The CDR3 covers 14 residues. The germline V gene has CDR1 LGHDT and CDR2 YNNKEL (reference sequence). The CDR3, as DNA: TGTGCCAGCAGCCAAAGGCCTAACACCGGGGAGCTGTTTTTT. This translates into CASSQRPNTGELFF.

The chain employs TRBV19 and TRBJ2-3, with TRBD2 matching 14 bases. CDR1 is LNHDA, CDR2 SQIVND, per germline (reference sequence). V was pared by 3 bases and J by 6 bases, with 5 bases of the junction left unmatched. The CDR3 sequence is 16 residues long. The CDR3 spells CASSIRLAGGGDTQYF. The CDR3 nucleotides are TGTGCCAGTAGTATCCGACTAGCGGGAGGGGGTGATACGCAGTATTTT.

This chain uses TRBV5-1 with TRBJ1-5; 7 positions match TRBD1. Trimming took 7 bases from V and 4 from J; bases not matched to a gene: 8. From germline, CDR1 is SGHRS and CDR2 YFSETQ. CDR3 length: 14 residues. The CDR3 bases are TGCGCCAGCGGAACAGGGGAGGGTAATCAGCCCCAGCATTTT. Translating it yields CASGTGEGNQPQHF.

Regarding this clone: A junction boundary mismatches the germline segment, possibly from a read error. The chain is built from TRBV12-3 or TRBV12-4 and TRBJ1-4; no definite D call. The CDR3 runs 13 residues. Written as DNA, the CDR3 is TGTGCCAGCAGTTTGTGGTCTAACGAAAAACTGTTTTTT. Translating it yields CASSLWSNEKLFF.

CDR3: CASSSRGDEKLFF. The CDR3 coding sequence is TGTGCCAGCAGCTCCAGGGGGGATGAAAAACTGTTTTTT. The chain recombines TRBV7-9 with TRBJ1-4, with 7 positions matching TRBD1. Trimming cost V 4 bases and J 6 bases; bases outside gene matches: 2. Germline CDR1 and CDR2: SEHNR and FQNEAQ (reference sequence). The CDR3 loop spans 13 amino acids.

V usage is TRBV28 and J usage is TRBJ1-4; D not certain. The CDR3 consists of 12 residues. Germline lookup yields CDR1 MDHEN and CDR2 SYDVKM. V was cut by 6 bases and J by 11 bases, with 13 bases left in between. For the CDR3, the DNA is TGTGCCAGCAGGAACCTAGTGTCGAAACTGTTTTTT. Translated, it gives CASRNLVSKLFF.

This sequence joins TRBV6-1 and TRBJ2-7, with TRBD1 as a possible D gene (7 bases). The V and J ends lost 2 bases and 1 base respectively, with 15 bases between them. Germline lookup yields CDR1 MNHNS and CDR2 SASEGT. The CDR3 extends over 16 amino acids. The CDR3 sequence is CASSERLRDSSYEQYF. The CDR3 coding sequence is TGTGCCAGCAGTGAACGCTTGCGGGACAGTTCCTACGAGCAGTACTTC.

The chain links TRBV5-1 to TRBJ2-3; 12 bases match TRBD2. The J segment lost 1 base and the V segment lost 2 bases, leaving 2 bases of the junction unmatched. The CDR3 consists of 16 residues. Looked up from germline, CDR1 is SGHRS and CDR2 is YFSETQ. The CDR3 loop reads CASSLGTSGRTDTQYF. In DNA form, the CDR3 reads TGCGCCAGCAGCTTAGGGACTAGCGGGCGCACAGATACGCAGTATTTT.

This clone was observed a single time. The chain uses TRBV6-6 and TRBJ1-5, with 12 nucleotides matching TRBD1. The germline CDR1 and CDR2 sequences are MNHNY and SVGAGI (reference sequence). After removal of 5 bases from V and 0 bases from J, the junction contained 5 bases not matched to a gene. This CDR3 spans 17 amino acids. The CDR3 sequence: CASSPGTGGRSNQPQHF. The CDR3 DNA reads as TGTGCCAGCAGTCCCGGGACAGGGGGCCGTAGCAATCAGCCCCAGCATTTT.

V is TRBV18 and J is TRBJ1-5, with D perhaps matching TRBD1 (5 bases). Per germline, CDR1 KGHSH and CDR2 LQKENI. This CDR3 contains 16 residues. The V and J ends lost 3 bases and 4 bases respectively, with 16 bases between them. The CDR3 here is CASSPGRLQTNQPQHF. In nucleotides, the CDR3 is TGTGCCAGCTCACCGGGGCGACTACAGACAAATCAGCCCCAGCATTTT.

The rearrangement links TRBV18 to TRBJ1-1; the match to TRBD1 covers 8 bases. The germline gives CDR1 KGHSH, CDR2 LQKENI. This CDR3 is 16 amino acids long. The V gene end was trimmed by 0 bases and the J gene end by 5 bases; junction bases not matched to a gene: 8. CDR3 coding DNA: TGTGCCAGCTCACCACCGAAACAGGGGGTAGGGACTGAAGCTTTCTTT. It specifies CASSPPKQGVGTEAFF. The full variable domain, its missing parts supplied by reference TRBV18 and TRBJ1-1, is NAGVMQNPRHLVRRRGQEARLRCSPMKGHSHVYWYRQLPEEGLKFMVYLQKENIIDESGMPKERFSAEFPKEGPSILRIQQVVRGDSAAYFCASSPPKQGVGTEAFFGQGTRLTVV.

V gene TRBV29-1 combines with J gene TRBJ1-4, with D perhaps TRBD1 (6 bases). V was shortened by 3 bases and J by 4 bases, with 9 bases between the two germline ends. Looked up from germline, CDR1 is SQVTM and CDR2 is ANQGSEA. This CDR3 has 13 residues. The CDR3: CSVETGYNEKLFF. CDR3 DNA sequence: TGCAGCGTTGAGACAGGATATAATGAAAAACTGTTTTTT.